These T cell receptor beta chains were read from a single sample in a study of cytomegalovirus exposure and HLA in healthy donors. Assay: immunoSEQ multiplex PCR; the TCRdb copy retains only in-frame clones and omits some. The sample includes some 88,000 clones, 55% to 75% of them seen just once. Sequenced sample: PBMCs. These receptors were taken from a woman younger than 30 in good health and CMV-seropositive. Both conserved end residues are part of each CDR3. A D gene is named only where the DNA matches it firmly. Clone size is not always given. Where it is, it says once, few, many or a class for expanded clones.

d_call	v_call	clone_size	j_call	cdr3_nt	cdr3_aa
-	TRBV28	-	TRBJ1-4	TGTGCCAGCAGTTTACGGGCGGGGGTTGAAAAACTGTTTTTT	CASSLRAGVEKLFF
TRBD1	TRBV7-9	few	TRBJ1-2	TGTGCCAGCAGCTTTCAGGGGGCCATCAACTATGGCTACACCTTC	CASSFQGAINYGYTF
-	TRBV13	-	TRBJ1-1	TGTGCCAGCAGCTTACAGGGGAGGGCGTTTGAAGCTTTCTTT	CASSLQGRAFEAFF
TRBD1	TRBV6-1	-	TRBJ2-1	TGTGCCAGCAGTGACATGGGGAGTCTCAGGGGGCGCAATGAGCAGTTCTTC	CASSDMGSLRGRNEQFF
TRBD1	TRBV4-3	once	TRBJ1-2	TGCGCCAGCAGCCAAGTTAGTCGACAGGGAATAAACTATGGCTACACCTTC	CASSQVSRQGINYGYTF
-	TRBV7-2	-	TRBJ2-5	TGTGCCAGCAGCCCTAGGGGATTTGACCCAGGGGGGGAGACCCAGTACTTC	CASSPRGFDPGGETQYF
TRBD1	TRBV5-1	-	TRBJ2-6	TGCGCCAGCAGCTTGGCCTCGGGAGCTACAGGGGGCAGTGGGGCCAACGTCCTGACTTTC	CASSLASGATGGSGANVLTF
-	TRBV7-9	-	TRBJ1-6	TGTGCCAGCAGCCTCCTTCACCTGGGCGGGGAATATTCACCCCTCCACTTT	CASSLLHLGGEYSPLHF
-	TRBV6-5	-	TRBJ1-5	TGTGCCAGCTCGGTGAAGGAGAATCAGCCCCAGCATTTT	CASSVKENQPQHF
-	TRBV7-2	-	TRBJ2-7	TGTGCCAGCAGCTTAGGTTCCAGCGCCTACGAGCAGTACTTC	CASSLGSSAYEQYF
-	TRBV2	few	TRBJ1-2	TGTGCCAGCAGCCCCGAGGGCTATGGCTACACCTTC	CASSPEGYGYTF
TRBD1	TRBV10-1	-	TRBJ2-5	TGCGCCAGCAGTGAGGAGGGGGACAGGGGGCCGTGGACCCAGTACTTC	CASSEEGDRGPWTQYF
-	TRBV6-6	-	TRBJ2-7	TGTGCCAGCAGCCGGGGGACGAGGGGAGGCTACGAGCAGTACTTC	CASSRGTRGGYEQYF
-	TRBV13	-	TRBJ1-3	TGTGCCAGCAGCCTGGATGGGCTGGCTGGAAACACCATATATTTT	CASSLDGLAGNTIYF
TRBD1	TRBV28	-	TRBJ1-5	TGTGCCAGCAGTTTGGGGCTGACAGGGCGAGCCAATCAGCCCCAGCATTTT	CASSLGLTGRANQPQHF
TRBD2	TRBV30	few	TRBJ2-2	TGTGCCTGGAGGGGGACTAGCGGGAGGGCCCCCGGGGAGCTGTTTTTT	CAWRGTSGRAPGELFF
-	TRBV6-5	-	TRBJ2-1	TGTGCCAGCAGTCCAACAGGAGGGAATGAGCAGTTCTTC	CASSPTGGNEQFF
-	TRBV5-4	-	TRBJ2-1	TGTGCCAGCAGCTTTCTCGGGGGCAATGAGCAGTTCTTC	CASSFLGGNEQFF
TRBD2	TRBV5-1	-	TRBJ2-5	TGCGCCAGCAGCTCCGGACTAGCGGGGGGCGGAGAGACCCAGTACTTC	CASSSGLAGGGETQYF
-	TRBV19	-	TRBJ1-2	TGTGCCAGTAGTATAAGGAGGTTATCGGGTGCTGGGATCTATGTCTACACCTTC	CASSIRRLSGAGIYVYTF
-	TRBV4-3	-	TRBJ2-7	TGCGCCAGCAGCCAAGATCAGTCCTACGAGCAGTACTTC	CASSQDQSYEQYF
-	TRBV19	once	TRBJ1-1	TGTGCCAGTAGTAGCGCGGCGGGTATTCACACTGAAGCTTTCTTT	CASSSAAGIHTEAFF
TRBD1	TRBV6-5	-	TRBJ2-3	TGTGCCAGCAGTTCATCAGGGGGAGCTACCGATACGCAGTATTTT	CASSSSGGATDTQYF
-	TRBV6-5	-	TRBJ2-7	TGTGCCACCTCCCTCGGCGGGGTGCGCGAGCAGTACTTC	CATSLGGVREQYF
-	TRBV7-2	-	TRBJ2-7	TGTGCCAGCAGCCCCAGCAGGGTCTCGTCCTACGAGCAGTACTTC	CASSPSRVSSYEQYF
-	TRBV13	-	TRBJ2-7	TGTGCCAGCAGCTCCAGGACAGCTGGCGTGCAGTACTTC	CASSSRTAGVQYF
-	TRBV14	-	TRBJ2-5	TGTGCCAGCAGCCAAGAACGGGTGGAGACCCAGTACTTC	CASSQERVETQYF
TRBD1	TRBV28	-	TRBJ2-6	TGTGCCAGCAGTCCAGGGGGTGGTCCCTCTGGGGCCAACGTCCTGACTTTC	CASSPGGGPSGANVLTF
TRBD2	TRBV2	-	TRBJ2-1	TGTGCCAGCAGTAACACCGGGACTAGCGGGCGAAGCTCCTACAATGAGCAGTTCTTC	CASSNTGTSGRSSYNEQFF
-	TRBV29-1	-	TRBJ2-7	TGCAGCGTTCAGGACAGCTACGAGCAGTACTTC	CSVQDSYEQYF